These T cell receptor beta chains were read from a single sample in a study of CD8+ T cells in alopecia areata. Assay used: immunoSEQ multiplex PCR; TCRdb lists only in-frame clones, some missing. The sample holds about 210,000 clones, around three fifths seen once. Sequencing was performed on CD4+ T cells sorted from blood, taken at week 4, from a patient treated with tofacitinib. All receptors derive from a human donor with alopecia areata. Both conserved end residues are part of each CDR3. D genes are given only for firm matches. Clone sizes are given selectively: once, few, many, or a class where the clone is expanded.

abundance	j_gene	v_gene	len	d_gene	CDR3nt	CDR3aa
NA	TRBJ2-5	TRBV7-2	13	NA	TGTGCCAGCAGCTTCGGGCTAGCGGAGACCCAGTACTTC	CASSFGLAETQYF
NA	TRBJ1-6	TRBV2	17	NA	TGTGCCAGCAGTGGTCTGCGTTCCGGGGCCTATAATTCACCCCTCCACTTT	CASSGLRSGAYNSPLHF
NA	TRBJ1-2	TRBV4-2	14	TRBD1	TGTGCCAGCGGCCGGACAGGCGCTAACTATGGCTACACCTTC	CASGRTGANYGYTF
NA	TRBJ1-1	TRBV25-1	12	NA	TGTGCCAGCCGTGGAGCCGGGACAACGGCTTTCTTT	CASRGAGTTAFF
NA	TRBJ2-3	TRBV7-3	16	NA	TGTGCCAGCTCTCCCCCGGGGGCGGGGGCCCAGGGGGCGCAGTATTTT	CASSPPGAGAQGAQYF
NA	TRBJ2-7	TRBV7-2	12	NA	TGTGCCAGCAGCTTGAGAATCGGCGAGCAGTACTTC	CASSLRIGEQYF
NA	TRBJ2-5	TRBV25-1	14	TRBD1	TGTGCCAGCACACTAGGGACAGGGTCCGAGACCCAGTACTTC	CASTLGTGSETQYF
NA	TRBJ1-5	TRBV10-3	12	NA	TGTGCCATCAGTGACAGAAATCAGCCCCAGCATTTT	CAISDRNQPQHF
NA	TRBJ1-6	TRBV20-1	11	NA	TGCAGTGCCCAGACAGATTCACCCCTCCACTTT	CSAQTDSPLHF
few	TRBJ1-5	TRBV29-1	13	NA	TGCAGCGTTGAATCAGGGCACAATCAGCCCCAGCATTTT	CSVESGHNQPQHF
few	TRBJ1-1	TRBV29-1	11	NA	TGCAGCGTTAGCTATGCGGGTCTCCCTTCCTTT	CSVSYAGLPSF
NA	TRBJ1-1	TRBV4-3	17	NA	TGCGCCAGCAGCCAAGATTCTTCGGAAGGAGCGAGCACTGAAGCTTTCTTT	CASSQDSSEGASTEAFF
NA	TRBJ2-7	TRBV10-2	13	NA	TGCGCCAGCAGTGAGGATTCGAGTGCGGAGCAGTACTTC	CASSEDSSAEQYF
few	TRBJ1-5	TRBV29-1	14	TRBD1	TGCAGCGTTGGGGAGGGACAGGGAAGGCAGCCCCAGCATTTT	CSVGEGQGRQPQHF
NA	TRBJ2-7	TRBV6-1	14	TRBD2	TGTGCCAGCAGACAGCGGGGGGGCCCGGGAGAGCAGTACTTC	CASRQRGGPGEQYF
NA	TRBJ2-7	TRBV25-1	11	NA	TGTGCCAGCAGTGGTCTCTACGAGCAGTACTTC	CASSGLYEQYF
NA	TRBJ1-2	TRBV6-5	14	NA	TGTGCCAGCAAGTCCGTCAATGCTAACTATGGCTACACCTTC	CASKSVNANYGYTF
few	TRBJ1-2	TRBV15	14	TRBD1	TGTGCCACCAGTCCGGGACAGGCCACTTTTGGCTACACCTTC	CATSPGQATFGYTF
NA	TRBJ2-7	TRBV11-2	14	NA	TGTGCCAGCAACCAAAGGGGGAAACTAGGCGAGCAGTACTTC	CASNQRGKLGEQYF
few	TRBJ1-5	TRBV19	15	TRBD1	TGTGCCAGTGGCCCGACCGGGACAGAGAATCAGCCCCAGCATTTT	CASGPTGTENQPQHF
NA	TRBJ1-5	TRBV6-5	11	NA	TGTGCCAGCGGGATCAATCAGCCCCAGCATTTT	CASGINQPQHF
NA	TRBJ2-5	TRBV29-1	13	TRBD2	TGCAGCGTTGGACGCGGGGGTGGGGAGACCCAGTACTTC	CSVGRGGGETQYF
few	TRBJ2-3	TRBV9	16	TRBD2	TGTGCCAGCAGCGTTGGACTAGCGGGGGCTCCAGATACGCAGTATTTT	CASSVGLAGAPDTQYF
few	TRBJ2-5	TRBV5-1	14	TRBD2	TGCGCCAGCAGCCCACGGACTAGCGGGGAGACCCAGTACTTC	CASSPRTSGETQYF
NA	TRBJ2-5	TRBV7-9	15	NA	TGTGCCAGCAGCGTCCGGACAGCCGTCCAAGAGACCCAGTACTTC	CASSVRTAVQETQYF
NA	TRBJ2-1	TRBV7-2	15	TRBD2	TGTGCCAGCAGCTTAGCAGGGACTAGATCCGGTGAGCAGTTCTTC	CASSLAGTRSGEQFF
NA	TRBJ1-5	TRBV5-1	15	NA	TGCGCCAGCAGCCCCCAGGGATTGAGCAATCAGCCCCAGCATTTT	CASSPQGLSNQPQHF
NA	TRBJ2-7	TRBV23-1	12	NA	TGCGCCAGCAGTCAATCCACCTACGAGCAGTACTTC	CASSQSTYEQYF
once	TRBJ2-3	TRBV29-1	13	NA	TGCAGCGTTGCAGGGATTGGAACAGATACGCAGTATTTT	CSVAGIGTDTQYF
NA	TRBJ2-5	TRBV2	13	NA	TGTGCCAGCAGGGTTTGGGGGGAAGAGACCCAGTACTTC	CASRVWGEETQYF
NA	TRBJ2-1	TRBV5-4	15	TRBD1	TGTGCCAGCAGCTGGGGACAGTCTAGTTACAATGAGCAGTTCTTC	CASSWGQSSYNEQFF
NA	TRBJ1-4	TRBV14	14	NA	TGTGCCAGCAGCCAAGCCGGGGTTCGGGAAAAACTGTTTTTT	CASSQAGVREKLFF